Each of the 28 T cell receptor beta chains below was sequenced from the same sample in a study of spatial heterogeneity in lung cancer (dated by TCRdb to about 2019). The intended sense of this specimen's time point label: sample taken at primary tumor resection. The protocol used for the library was 5' RACE. The instrument given in TCRdb is NextSeq 500. TCRdb reworked the public reads: Q25 trimming with fastp, MiXCR clone assembly, productive beta chains retained. CDR3 protein duplicates are merged, each entry listing the most common genes and DNA. The sample table shows 45,000 to 55,000 distinct CDR3 sequences, and approximately 5% are seen once. Clones ranked in the top ten supply 11% of the sample. The input for sequencing was PBMCs, taken at surgery. The receptors derive from a male donor with early-stage non-small cell lung cancer.

This clonotype was seen many times. The rearrangement uses TRBV20-1 and TRBJ1-1, with D perhaps matching TRBD1 (5 bases). The CDR3 covers 12 residues. Germline lookup yields CDR1 DFQATT and CDR2 SNEGSKA (reference sequence). V was cut by 6 bases and J by 4 bases, with 12 bases left in between. The CDR3 reads CSATRGGTEAFF. DNA of the CDR3: TGCAGTGCGACCCGGGGGGGCACTGAAGCTTTCTTT.

This clonotype has more than one count but fewer than ten. The rearrangement joins TRBV12-3 or TRBV12-4 to TRBJ2-5; 9 bases align to TRBD1. V was clipped by 4 bases and J by 4 bases; unmatched bases: 7. CDR3 length equals 15 residues. As DNA, the CDR3 is TGTGCCAGCAGTTCCACCAGGGACAGGGTAGAGACCCAGTACTTC. This encodes CASSSTRDRVETQYF.

V gene TRBV6-5 combines with J gene TRBJ2-1, with 10 bases identical to TRBD1. Germline V lookup: CDR1 MNHEY, CDR2 SVGAGI. The CDR3 extends over 15 amino acids. V shed 6 bases and J 2 bases; nucleotides not matched to a gene: 4. The CDR3 bases are TGTGCCAGCAGACCGGGACAGGGGACCTACAATGAGCAGTTCTTC. Translation gives CASRPGQGTYNEQFF.

This clonotype was counted many times. The chain links TRBV6-6 to TRBJ2-2; TRBD2 matches at 9 bases. V gave up 2 bases and J gave up 8 bases; unmatched junction bases: 9. The CDR3 has 16 residues. Germline CDR1 MNHNY, CDR2 SVGAGI (reference sequence). The CDR3 protein is CASSYASSGSIGELFF. CDR3 nucleotides: TGTGCCAGCAGTTACGCTAGTAGCGGGAGTATTGGGGAGCTGTTTTTT.

This clonotype has a count of ten or more. The gene calls are TRBV20-1 and TRBJ2-4; 10 bases are a match to TRBD2. Germline V gives CDR1 DFQATT, CDR2 SNEGSKA (reference sequence). The length of the CDR3 is 16 residues. Trimming took 5 bases from V and 1 from J; bases not matched to a gene: 8. This CDR3 is CSAPRPGLAAKNIQYF. In nucleotides, the CDR3 is TGCAGTGCTCCCCGACCGGGACTAGCGGCCAAAAACATTCAGTACTTC.

This clonotype was seen at least ten times. The chain couples TRBV7-6 to TRBJ1-2; unclear D gene. The CDR3 has 15 amino acids. V was clipped by 5 bases and J by 0 bases, with 13 bases between them. CDR1 and CDR2 (germline): SGHVS, FNYEAQ. The CDR3 region has the DNA TGTGCCAGCAGCCCTGGGCCCAGAGCTAACTATGGCTACACCTTC. Translated, it gives CASSPGPRANYGYTF. Filled out from reference TRBV7-6 and TRBJ1-2, the complete variable domain reads GAGVSQSPRYKVTKRGQDVALRCDPISGHVSLYWYRQALGQGPEFLTYFNYEAQQDKSGLPNDRFSAERPEGSISTLTIQRTEQRDSAMYRCASSPGPRANYGYTFGSGTRLTVV.

This clonotype showed up many times. The chain links TRBV7-2 to TRBJ2-5, with D possibly called TRBD1 or TRBD2 (5 bases each). V lost 1 base and J 5 bases, leaving 17 bases between the germline ends. CDR3 length: 16 amino acids. Germline V gene sequence: CDR1 SGHTA, CDR2 FQGNSA. The CDR3 DNA is TGTGCCAGCAGCTTAGAGTATGGGGGAACCGGCGAGACCCAGTACTTC. As protein: CASSLEYGGTGETQYF.

In this sample, this clonotype turned up many times. V gene TRBV5-1 combines with J gene TRBJ1-2; D is possibly TRBD1 (6 bases). Germline values: CDR1 SGHRS, CDR2 YFSETQ. CDR3 length: 14 residues. V was cut by 5 bases and J by 8 bases, with 19 bases left in between. The CDR3 nucleotides read TGCGCCAGCAGGGAACCAGGGGAAGGGTACGGCTACACCTTC. Amino acid sequence: CASREPGEGYGYTF.

This clonotype was found many times. The chain joins TRBV18 to TRBJ2-7; D remains unclear. The V end was cut by 6 bases, the J end by 5 bases, with 11 bases between. Per the germline V gene, CDR1 is KGHSH and CDR2 is LQKENI. There are 12 residues in the CDR3. The CDR3 sequence is CASSPGSDEQYF. The CDR3 DNA sequence: TGTGCCAGCTCCCCTGGGTCGGACGAGCAGTACTTC.

This clonotype was observed at least ten times. In nucleotides, the CDR3 is TGTGCCACCAACCGACAGGGATCGGACAATGAGCAGTTCTTC. This encodes CATNRQGSDNEQFF. The V call is TRBV24-1, the J call TRBJ2-1; 7 nucleotides line up with TRBD1. In germline, CDR1 is KGHDR, CDR2 SFDVKD. The trim removed 8 bases at V and 5 bases at J, leaving 8 bases unmatched. The CDR3 is 14 residues long.

This clonotype has ten or more counts. V gene TRBV29-1 combines with J gene TRBJ1-4; no definite D call. The CDR3 runs 13 residues. V gave up 5 bases and J gave up 7 bases, with 14 bases separating them. Germline V gene data show CDR1 as SQVTM and CDR2 as ANQGSEA. Written as DNA, the CDR3 is TGCAGCGTTCCGACGGATGGGATTGAAAAACTGTTTTTT. Amino acids: CSVPTDGIEKLFF.

V is TRBV11-2 and J is TRBJ2-1, with D perhaps matching TRBD1 or TRBD2 (6 bases each). The CDR3 sequence is 15 residues long. Looked up from germline, CDR1 is SGHAT and CDR2 is FQNNGV. V lost 5 bases and J lost 3, with 14 bases in between. CDR3 sequence (DNA): TGTGCCAGCAGCAAAGAGGGGGGATACTACAATGAGCAGTTCTTC. It encodes CASSKEGGYYNEQFF.

This clonotype was found many times. This chain connects TRBV9 to TRBJ2-3; weak D call: TRBD2 (6 bases). The germline V and J ends were trimmed by 3 bases and 1 base, with 9 bases remaining between them. Germline-derived CDR1 and CDR2 are SGDLS and YYNGEE. This CDR3 is built from 14 residues. The CDR3 region is CASSEIAGTDTQYF. CDR3 in DNA: TGTGCCAGCAGCGAGATAGCGGGCACAGATACGCAGTATTTT. The entire variable domain, with the rest obtained from reference TRBV9 and TRBJ2-3, is as follows: DSGVTQTPKHLITATGQRVTLRCSPRSGDLSVYWYQQSLDQGLQFLIQYYNGEERAKGNILERFSAQQFPDLHSELNLSSLELGDSALYFCASSEIAGTDTQYFGPGTRLTVL.

This clonotype has a handful of counts. Written as DNA, the CDR3 is TGTGCCAGCAGCTTACGATGGGGCGGGGATCAGCCCCAGCATTTT. This encodes CASSLRWGGDQPQHF. The chain recombines TRBV7-2 with TRBJ1-5, with TRBD1 as a possible D gene (5 bases). Germline V CDR1 and CDR2: SGHTA, FQGNSA. The CDR3 totals 15 residues. The V end lost 2 bases, the J end lost 5 bases, and 13 bases lay between the germline ends.

This clonotype has at least ten counts. This chain connects TRBV20-1 to TRBJ1-1; D is ambiguous. With 5 bases removed from V and 6 bases from J, the gap between germline ends came to 10 bases. From germline, CDR1 is DFQATT and CDR2 SNEGSKA (reference sequence). This CDR3 has 11 residues. In nucleotides, the CDR3 is TGCAGTGCTGGCCGGGCCCCTGAAGCTTTCTTT. Encoded protein: CSAGRAPEAFF.

The V and J genes are TRBV7-6 and TRBJ2-1; the D gene is possibly TRBD2 (5 bases). The V end lost 4 bases, the J end lost 6 bases, and 7 bases lay between the germline ends. The CDR3 has 12 amino acids. Germline V gene lookup returns CDR1 SGHVS and CDR2 FNYEAQ. The CDR3 DNA reads TGTGCCAGCAGCTCAAGCGGCAATGAGCAGTTCTTC. Its protein is CASSSSGNEQFF.

This clonotype was seen ten or more times. V is TRBV7-9 and J is TRBJ2-7; D is unresolved. CDR3 size: 13 residues. V dropped 0 bases and J dropped 7 bases, with 10 bases sitting between them. From germline, CDR1 is SEHNR and CDR2 FQNEAQ (reference sequence). CDR3 bases: TGTGCCAGCAGCTTAGCCCTCCGTCCGGAGCAGTACTTC. Translating gives CASSLALRPEQYF.

The sample holds many counts of this clonotype. This chain uses TRBV16 with TRBJ2-3; D is uncertain. The ends were cut back, 2 bases at V and 3 bases at J, with 6 bases in the middle. Per germline, CDR1 KGHSY and CDR2 FQNENV. The CDR3 runs to 13 residues. For the CDR3, the DNA is TGTGCCAGCAGCCAAGGCAGGACAGATACGCAGTATTTT. Translating it yields CASSQGRTDTQYF.

This clonotype has a count of ten or more. The chain employs TRBV7-9 and TRBJ2-1; D gene unclear. V lost 7 bases to trimming and J lost 2 bases, with 15 bases between them. The CDR3 totals 15 residues. Germline V CDR1 and CDR2: SEHNR, FQNEAQ (reference sequence). The DNA of the CDR3 is TGTGCCAGCACCCCTAGGAACCGCCCCTACAATGAGCAGTTCTTC. It encodes CASTPRNRPYNEQFF.

This clonotype was seen repeatedly, ten times or more. This chain joins TRBV20-1 and TRBJ2-7; possibly TRBD1 for D (6 bases). The CDR3 length is 16 residues. Germline V gives CDR1 DFQATT, CDR2 SNEGSKA (reference sequence). Trimming removed 3 bases from V and 4 bases from J, with 22 bases in between. CDR3 nucleotides: TGCAGTGCTAGTGGGGCCTTAACAGGGAACCCTTACGAGCAGTACTTC. This encodes CSASGALTGNPYEQYF.

CDR3 amino acids: CASSLGGFGELFF. The CDR3 DNA reads as TGTGCCAGCAGCTTAGGGGGCTTCGGGGAGCTGTTTTTT. V usage is TRBV7-9 and J usage is TRBJ2-2; the D gene is possibly TRBD1 (5 bases). The CDR3 contains 13 residues. Germline assignment: CDR1 SEHNR and CDR2 FQNEAQ (reference sequence). V was clipped by 1 base and J by 7 bases, with 7 bases between them.

There are many counts of this clonotype. The chain joins TRBV6-1 to TRBJ1-1, with D hard to call. The CDR3 is 13 amino acids. The ends were cut back, 4 bases at V and 5 bases at J, with 11 bases in the middle. Per germline, CDR1 MNHNS and CDR2 SASEGT. The CDR3 region is CASSAGWETEAFF. CDR3 nucleotides: TGTGCCAGCAGTGCGGGGTGGGAAACTGAAGCTTTCTTT.

This clonotype was counted a few times. V gene TRBV18 combines with J gene TRBJ2-7; D is unresolved. The CDR3 is made up of 13 amino acids. The ends were cut back, 6 bases at V and 5 bases at J, with 14 bases in the middle. Germline V gene lookup returns CDR1 KGHSH and CDR2 LQKENI. Written as DNA, the CDR3 is TGTGCCAGCTCCCAGGTTAGCTGGGACGAGCAGTACTTC. Amino acid sequence: CASSQVSWDEQYF.

This clonotype occurred many times. The V and J genes are TRBV18 and TRBJ2-2; D unclear. The V and J ends lost 1 base and 5 bases respectively, with 11 bases between them. Germline lookup yields CDR1 KGHSH and CDR2 LQKENI. CDR3 length: 15 amino acids. The CDR3 DNA reads TGTGCCAGCTCACCACGACCAGAGGCGACCGGGGAGCTGTTTTTT. This translates into CASSPRPEATGELFF. The variable domain in full, with the rest retrieved from reference TRBV18 and TRBJ2-2, is NAGVMQNPRHLVRRRGQEARLRCSPMKGHSHVYWYRQLPEEGLKFMVYLQKENIIDESGMPKERFSAEFPKEGPSILRIQQVVRGDSAAYFCASSPRPEATGELFFGEGSRLTVL.

This clonotype appeared many times. The rearrangement links TRBV12-3 or TRBV12-4 to TRBJ2-5; TRBD1 matches at 7 bases. This CDR3 contains 16 residues. Germline trimming cut 4 bases from V and 3 bases from J; bases unmatched to any gene: 11. The CDR3 protein is CASSWGQFAIEETQYF. In DNA form, the CDR3 reads TGTGCCAGCAGTTGGGGACAGTTCGCAATAGAAGAGACCCAGTACTTC.

This clonotype was seen at least ten times. The genes are TRBV11-2 and TRBJ2-3; D is unclear. The CDR3 length is 14 residues. Germline CDR1 SGHAT, CDR2 FQNNGV. V shed 0 bases and J shed 2 bases, with 6 bases lying between them. The CDR3 sequence: CASSLDATTDTQYF. DNA of the CDR3: TGTGCCAGCAGCTTAGATGCCACCACAGATACGCAGTATTTT.

Many counts were recorded for this clonotype. The chain combines TRBV20-1 with TRBJ1-1; D might be TRBD1 (6 bases). The CDR3 length is 13 residues. Germline-derived CDR1 and CDR2 are DFQATT and SNEGSKA (reference sequence). V was trimmed by 5 bases and J by 5 bases, leaving 15 bases between them. CDR3 in DNA: TGCAGTGCTCACTCAACAGGGAAAACTGAAGCTTTCTTT. It encodes CSAHSTGKTEAFF.

This clonotype was seen ten or more times. V usage is TRBV3-1 and J usage is TRBJ1-5; D possibly corresponds to TRBD1 (6 bases). CDR1 and CDR2 (germline): LGHDT, YNNKEL (reference sequence). This CDR3 spans 15 amino acids. Trimming stripped 1 base from V and 6 bases from J, with 13 bases between. CDR3 sequence reads: CASSQAKQGGQPQHF. The DNA of the CDR3 is TGTGCCAGCAGCCAAGCCAAACAGGGAGGTCAGCCCCAGCATTTT.